One and the same sample provided the 6 T cell receptor beta chains below, sequenced in a study of T-cell memory formation after mild COVID-19. TCRdb reprocessed the 5' RACE reads with MiXCR, giving one entry per CDR3 protein. The table shows roughly 370,000 distinct CDR3 sequences, with approximately 15% occurring only once. The sequenced material came from PBMCs or a T cell subset sorted from them (not recorded which). The receptors were sampled from a man aged 18 to 30 who had mild COVID-19 (a few samples of this study predate the infection). Cell type and time point are not known.

This clonotype has only a few counts. The chain joins TRBV7-2 to TRBJ2-3; unclear D gene. The CDR3 extends over 12 amino acids. Trimming cost V 6 bases and J 4 bases, with 8 bases left between them. Germline assignment: CDR1 SGHTA and CDR2 FQGNSA. CDR3 coding DNA: TGTGCCAGCAGTCACTACTCAGATACGCAGTATTTT. This sequence encodes CASSHYSDTQYF.

This sequence joins TRBV6-2 or TRBV6-3 and TRBJ2-7; possible D gene TRBD1, 6 bases. V gave up 4 bases and J gave up 3 bases, with 10 bases separating them. Germline assignment: CDR1 MNHEY and CDR2 SVGEGT. The CDR3 consists of 13 residues. The CDR3 loop is CASSSQGGYEQYF. CDR3 coding DNA: TGTGCCAGCAGTTCACAGGGCGGCTACGAGCAGTACTTC.

This clonotype was picked up a small number of times. The rearrangement links TRBV19 to TRBJ1-2; 7 bases match TRBD1. Germline trimming cut 9 bases from V and 8 bases from J; bases unmatched to any gene: 15. The CDR3 is 14 residues long. CDR1 is LNHDA, CDR2 SQIVND, per germline (reference sequence). This chain's CDR3 is CASNLQGSSRGYTF. As DNA, the CDR3 is TGTGCCAGCAACTTACAGGGGAGTTCGCGGGGCTACACCTTC.

The V and J genes are TRBV7-9 and TRBJ2-7; 8 bases are shared with TRBD1. CDR3 length: 15 amino acids. Germline CDR1 and CDR2: SEHNR and FQNEAQ (reference sequence). J lost 5 bases, V lost 3 bases, and 9 bases had no gene match. The CDR3 DNA is TGTGCCAGCAGCTTTTCCCCCGACAGGGGCCACGAGCAGTACGTC. Translation: CASSFSPDRGHEQYV.

This clonotype was picked up a small number of times. In DNA form, the CDR3 reads TGCAGTGCCCACAGGACTGCGAATGAAAAACTGTTTTTT. Its protein product is CSAHRTANEKLFF. V usage is TRBV20-1 and J usage is TRBJ1-4; TRBD1 might be the D (5 bases). Deletions cut 6 bases from V and 5 bases from J, with 13 bases between. The CDR3 consists of 13 residues. Germline V CDR1 and CDR2: DFQATT, SNEGSKA (reference sequence).

The CDR3 DNA sequence: TGTGCCAGCAGTTCCCCTTGGACGGTGAACACCGGGGAGCTGTTTTTT. Its translation: CASSSPWTVNTGELFF. The J gene is TRBJ2-2, the V gene TRBV12-3 or TRBV12-4; no clear D. V lost 4 bases, J lost 1 base, and 13 bases lay in between. The CDR3 sequence is 16 residues long.